A selection of T cell receptor beta chains follows, all from one sample in a study of blood T cell repertoires in COVID-19. TCRdb's copy holds only in-frame clones and misses some; the assay was immunoSEQ multiplex PCR. The table includes 350,000 or so clones, nearly 90% detected once. Specimen: peripheral blood. The receptors originated from a man younger than 30 with active or convalescent COVID-19. Both conserved end residues are part of each CDR3. Each record gives: V gene, D gene, J gene, clone size, CDR3 DNA, CDR3 protein. D genes are given only for firm matches. Not all rows give a size; the values are once, few, many and, for expanded clones, a class.

v_call: TRBV5-5; d_call: -; j_call: TRBJ1-2; clone_size: -; cdr3_nt: TGTGCCAGCAGCTTGGGCCCGACAGAAAAAAACTATGGCTACACCTTC; cdr3_aa: CASSLGPTEKNYGYTF
v_call: TRBV5-4; d_call: TRBD1; j_call: TRBJ2-1; clone_size: -; cdr3_nt: TGTGCCAGCAGCATCAACAGGGGTGGGTATGCCAATGAGCAGTTCTTC; cdr3_aa: CASSINRGGYANEQFF
v_call: TRBV20-1; d_call: -; j_call: TRBJ2-5; clone_size: -; cdr3_nt: TGCAGTGCTAGTGAGGACAGTCAAGAGACCCAGTACTTC; cdr3_aa: CSASEDSQETQYF
v_call: TRBV2; d_call: -; j_call: TRBJ1-3; clone_size: -; cdr3_nt: TGTGCCAGCAGTGATGGGCCGAGCTCTGGAAACACCATATATTTT; cdr3_aa: CASSDGPSSGNTIYF
v_call: TRBV18; d_call: -; j_call: TRBJ2-7; clone_size: -; cdr3_nt: TGTGCCAGCTCGGGGGCCCTGAGTATCAACTCCTACGAGCAGTACTTC; cdr3_aa: CASSGALSINSYEQYF
v_call: TRBV3-1/TRBV3-2; d_call: TRBD1; j_call: TRBJ1-2; clone_size: -; cdr3_nt: TGTGCCAGCAGCCAAGTTCCGTACGATTGGACAGGGGTTTATGGCTACACCTTC; cdr3_aa: CASSQVPYDWTGVYGYTF
v_call: TRBV5-1; d_call: -; j_call: TRBJ2-7; clone_size: -; cdr3_nt: TGCGCCAGCAGCTTGGTGAGCGGAGACGAGCAGTACTTC; cdr3_aa: CASSLVSGDEQYF
v_call: TRBV14; d_call: -; j_call: TRBJ1-5; clone_size: -; cdr3_nt: TGTGCCAGCAGCCTCGGCGGGTATCAGCCCCAGCATTTT; cdr3_aa: CASSLGGYQPQHF
v_call: TRBV28; d_call: TRBD2; j_call: TRBJ2-7; clone_size: -; cdr3_nt: TGTGCCAGCAGTCCAGGACTAGCGGGAGACTACGAGCAGTACTTC; cdr3_aa: CASSPGLAGDYEQYF
v_call: TRBV28; d_call: TRBD2; j_call: TRBJ2-7; clone_size: -; cdr3_nt: TGTGCCAGCACCTCTTTGCCGCTAGCGGACTCCTACGAGCAGTACTTC; cdr3_aa: CASTSLPLADSYEQYF
v_call: TRBV27; d_call: TRBD2; j_call: TRBJ2-5; clone_size: once; cdr3_nt: TGTGCCAGCAGTAGTTGGCTAGCGGGAGGGCCGCAGACCCAGTACTTC; cdr3_aa: CASSSWLAGGPQTQYF
v_call: TRBV9; d_call: TRBD1; j_call: TRBJ2-2; clone_size: -; cdr3_nt: TGTGCCAGCAGCGCTTGGGGACAGGGGGTAATCACCGGGGAGCTGTTTTTT; cdr3_aa: CASSAWGQGVITGELFF
v_call: TRBV27; d_call: -; j_call: TRBJ1-5; clone_size: -; cdr3_nt: TGTGCCAGCAGTTTTTCCCGGGATCAGCCCCAGCATTTT; cdr3_aa: CASSFSRDQPQHF
v_call: TRBV19; d_call: TRBD1; j_call: TRBJ1-5; clone_size: -; cdr3_nt: TGTGCCAGTAGGGACAGGGGTAGGAATCAGCCCCAGCATTTT; cdr3_aa: CASRDRGRNQPQHF
v_call: TRBV11-2; d_call: -; j_call: TRBJ2-7; clone_size: -; cdr3_nt: TGTGCCAGCAGCTTAGTTTATTACTCCTACGAGCAGTACTTC; cdr3_aa: CASSLVYYSYEQYF
v_call: TRBV4-3; d_call: -; j_call: TRBJ2-1; clone_size: -; cdr3_nt: TGCGCCAGCAGCCAAGATCCGCCTGGTGGGAGCTATGAGCAGTTCTTC; cdr3_aa: CASSQDPPGGSYEQFF
v_call: TRBV4-2; d_call: TRBD2; j_call: TRBJ2-3; clone_size: few; cdr3_nt: TGTGCCAGCAGACGGACTAGCGGAGGGGGAGATACGCAGTATTTT; cdr3_aa: CASRRTSGGGDTQYF
v_call: TRBV4-2; d_call: TRBD2; j_call: TRBJ2-5; clone_size: -; cdr3_nt: TGTGCCAGCAGCCAAGATTGGCTAGCGGGGGGGCGGCAAGAGACCCAGTACTTC; cdr3_aa: CASSQDWLAGGRQETQYF
v_call: TRBV25-1; d_call: -; j_call: TRBJ1-4; clone_size: -; cdr3_nt: TGTGCCAGCAGTGAATTAGGGAGTTGGAACAATGAAAAACTGTTTTTT; cdr3_aa: CASSELGSWNNEKLFF
v_call: TRBV10-2; d_call: TRBD1; j_call: TRBJ2-7; clone_size: -; cdr3_nt: TGCGCCAGCAGTGAGTACCGGGACAGCGCCTACGAGCAGTACTTC; cdr3_aa: CASSEYRDSAYEQYF
v_call: TRBV9; d_call: -; j_call: TRBJ2-1; clone_size: -; cdr3_nt: TGTGCCAGCAGCGTAGCGAGTTCCAATGAGCAGTTCTTC; cdr3_aa: CASSVASSNEQFF
v_call: TRBV4-3; d_call: -; j_call: TRBJ2-3; clone_size: once; cdr3_nt: TGCGCCAGCAGCCAAGCGGGTGATACGCAGTATTTT; cdr3_aa: CASSQAGDTQYF
v_call: TRBV18; d_call: -; j_call: TRBJ2-7; clone_size: -; cdr3_nt: TGTGCCAGCTCGGGTTCAGGGGCCAGGACAAGGTACGAGCAGTACTTC; cdr3_aa: CASSGSGARTRYEQYF
v_call: TRBV5-1; d_call: TRBD2; j_call: TRBJ2-1; clone_size: -; cdr3_nt: TGCGCCAGCACTCATCCGGGACTAGCGACCCACAATGAGCAGTTCTTC; cdr3_aa: CASTHPGLATHNEQFF
v_call: TRBV28; d_call: -; j_call: TRBJ2-7; clone_size: -; cdr3_nt: TGTGCCAGCAGTTTACGTATTCCCTACGAGCAGTACTTC; cdr3_aa: CASSLRIPYEQYF
v_call: TRBV12-3/TRBV12-4; d_call: -; j_call: TRBJ1-5; clone_size: -; cdr3_nt: TGTGCCAGCAGTCACAGGGTCGGTCAGCCCCAGCATTTT; cdr3_aa: CASSHRVGQPQHF
v_call: TRBV4-3; d_call: -; j_call: TRBJ1-2; clone_size: -; cdr3_nt: TGCGCCGGCTTACGGGGGGTCGACGATGGCTACACCTTC; cdr3_aa: CAGLRGVDDGYTF
v_call: TRBV7-9; d_call: -; j_call: TRBJ2-7; clone_size: -; cdr3_nt: TGTGCCACCGATATTTCGGGAACCGAGCAGTACTTC; cdr3_aa: CATDISGTEQYF
v_call: TRBV6-5; d_call: -; j_call: TRBJ2-4; clone_size: -; cdr3_nt: TGTGCCAGCATCCAGGACAGAGTGAGCTCCCCCCACTTC; cdr3_aa: CASIQDRVSSPHF
v_call: TRBV19; d_call: -; j_call: TRBJ1-1; clone_size: few; cdr3_nt: TGTGCCAGTAGTATAGATACGAGCACTGAAGCTTTCTTT; cdr3_aa: CASSIDTSTEAFF
v_call: TRBV28; d_call: -; j_call: TRBJ1-4; clone_size: -; cdr3_nt: TGTGCCAGCAGTCCTCTCCGCGCCCTCGAAAAACTGTTTTTT; cdr3_aa: CASSPLRALEKLFF
v_call: TRBV24-1; d_call: -; j_call: TRBJ2-7; clone_size: -; cdr3_nt: TGTGCCACCAGTGATGGGCCAGGGGCAACCCACGAGCAGTACTTC; cdr3_aa: CATSDGPGATHEQYF
v_call: TRBV4-3; d_call: TRBD1; j_call: TRBJ2-5; clone_size: -; cdr3_nt: TGCGCCAGCAGCCAGAGGGACAGGGGGCAAGAGACCCAGTACTTC; cdr3_aa: CASSQRDRGQETQYF
v_call: TRBV18; d_call: TRBD2; j_call: TRBJ2-1; clone_size: -; cdr3_nt: TGTGCCAGCTCACCACCGGGACTAGCGGGTAGAAATGAGCAGTTCTTC; cdr3_aa: CASSPPGLAGRNEQFF
v_call: TRBV19; d_call: TRBD1; j_call: TRBJ2-2; clone_size: -; cdr3_nt: TGTGCCACCACCCGGGACAGGGGGTACTTTCCCGGGGAGCTGTTTTTT; cdr3_aa: CATTRDRGYFPGELFF
v_call: TRBV2; d_call: -; j_call: TRBJ1-6; clone_size: -; cdr3_nt: TGTGCCAGCAGTGCCGGGAGTGGGAATTCACCCCTCCACTTT; cdr3_aa: CASSAGSGNSPLHF
v_call: TRBV11-3; d_call: -; j_call: TRBJ2-1; clone_size: -; cdr3_nt: TGTGCCAGCAGCCCCCCGGGACTCAACAATGAGCAGTTCTTC; cdr3_aa: CASSPPGLNNEQFF
v_call: TRBV11-2; d_call: TRBD1; j_call: TRBJ2-1; clone_size: -; cdr3_nt: TGTGCCAGCAGCCCCCCGGGACAGGGAAATGAGCAGTTCTTC; cdr3_aa: CASSPPGQGNEQFF
v_call: TRBV7-8; d_call: -; j_call: TRBJ1-4; clone_size: -; cdr3_nt: TGTGCCAGCAGCTCCCATCTACAGGGAGACGCAGAAAAACTGTTTTTT; cdr3_aa: CASSSHLQGDAEKLFF
v_call: TRBV19; d_call: TRBD1; j_call: TRBJ2-6; clone_size: -; cdr3_nt: TGTGCCAGTAGTAACGGACAGGGGGCGAGCGGGGCCAACGTCCTGACTTTC; cdr3_aa: CASSNGQGASGANVLTF
v_call: TRBV7-8; d_call: -; j_call: TRBJ1-1; clone_size: -; cdr3_nt: TGTGCCAGCAGCTTACGATCCGAACTTGAAGCTTTCTTT; cdr3_aa: CASSLRSELEAFF
v_call: TRBV3-1/TRBV3-2; d_call: -; j_call: TRBJ2-3; clone_size: -; cdr3_nt: TGTGCCAGCAGCCAAGCGCCAGGGATTGGGCCCACAGATACGCAGTATTTT; cdr3_aa: CASSQAPGIGPTDTQYF
v_call: TRBV6-4; d_call: -; j_call: TRBJ1-1; clone_size: -; cdr3_nt: TGTGCCAGCAGGGGGGAGGGCATGAACACTGAAGCTTTCTTT; cdr3_aa: CASRGEGMNTEAFF
v_call: TRBV3-1/TRBV3-2; d_call: -; j_call: TRBJ2-3; clone_size: -; cdr3_nt: TGTGCCAGCAGCCAAGGGTCCGCACGAGCGGATACGCAGTATTTT; cdr3_aa: CASSQGSARADTQYF
v_call: TRBV19; d_call: TRBD1; j_call: TRBJ1-5; clone_size: -; cdr3_nt: TGTGCCAGTAGTATTATGACAGGGGGCAATCAGCCCCAGCATTTT; cdr3_aa: CASSIMTGGNQPQHF
v_call: TRBV5-1; d_call: -; j_call: TRBJ2-5; clone_size: -; cdr3_nt: TGCGCCAGCAGCGTTCAGGGGCCGCAAGAGACCCAGTACTTC; cdr3_aa: CASSVQGPQETQYF
v_call: TRBV6-1; d_call: TRBD1; j_call: TRBJ2-1; clone_size: -; cdr3_nt: TGTGCCAGCAGTGCCTCCGGGACAGGGGAAAGGAATGAGCAGTTCTTC; cdr3_aa: CASSASGTGERNEQFF
v_call: TRBV5-1; d_call: -; j_call: TRBJ2-5; clone_size: once; cdr3_nt: TGCGCCAGCAGCTCGTCGGCGGGTACAGCAGAGACCCAGTACTTC; cdr3_aa: CASSSSAGTAETQYF
v_call: TRBV4-1; d_call: TRBD2; j_call: TRBJ2-5; clone_size: -; cdr3_nt: TGCGCCAGCAGCCAGCGGGAGGGGAGTGAGACCCAGTACTTC; cdr3_aa: CASSQREGSETQYF